These 13 T cell receptor beta chains were all obtained from the same sample, sequenced in a study of OX40 agonist ivuxolimab in advanced cancers. The method was immunoSEQ multiplex PCR; TCRdb's version includes in-frame clones alone and lacks a portion of them. The repertoire has some 10,000 clones, around 89% of them found once; the top ten carry approximately 16%. The specimen comprised CD4+ or CD8+ T cells sorted from blood, sampled in a trial of the OX40 agonist ivuxolimab. These receptors originate from an adult with an advanced solid tumor such as melanoma, head and neck, liver or kidney cancer.

This clone was seen only a few times. V and J are TRBV19 and TRBJ1-3; D is unresolved. This CDR3 spans 15 amino acids. The V gene's germline CDR1 is LNHDA and CDR2 SQIVND (reference sequence). Trimming pared 2 bases from V and 0 bases from J, leaving 8 bases between. The CDR3 reads CASSIYSSSGNTIYF. The CDR3, as DNA: TGTGCCAGTAGTATATATTCGAGCTCTGGAAACACCATATATTTT.

V gene TRBV4-2 combines with J gene TRBJ1-1; D unresolved. The germline gives CDR1 LGHNA, CDR2 YNFKEQ. V was clipped by 2 bases and J by 7 bases, with 5 bases between them. The CDR3 length is 11 residues. This CDR3 is CASSQQVEAFF. CDR3 coding DNA: TGTGCCAGCAGCCAACAGGTTGAAGCTTTCTTT.

This chain joins TRBV5-4 and TRBJ1-2, with a possible D match to TRBD1 (6 bases). The CDR3 has 14 residues. CDR1 is SGHNT, CDR2 YYREEE, per germline (reference sequence). V lost 0 bases, J lost 7 bases, and 13 bases lay in between. As DNA, the CDR3 is TGTGCCAGCAGCTTGGACAGGGTATTTGGTGGCTACACCTTC. It encodes CASSLDRVFGGYTF.

V is TRBV4-3 and J is TRBJ1-3; possible D gene TRBD1, 6 bases. This CDR3 is built from 16 residues. Looked up from germline, CDR1 is LGHNA and CDR2 is YSLEER. Between the trimmed V and J ends, which lost 0 bases and 2 bases, there was a span of 11 bases. The CDR3 nucleotides read TGCGCCAGCAGCCAAGATCAGGGGACGGCTGGAAACACCATATATTTT. This translates into CASSQDQGTAGNTIYF.

This sequence joins TRBV7-2 and TRBJ2-7; D is ambiguous. This CDR3 is 14 amino acids long. The germline V gene has CDR1 SGHTA and CDR2 FQGNSA. The V end was cut by 2 bases, the J end by 4 bases, with 12 bases between. CDR3 sequence (DNA): TGTGCCAGCAGCTTAATCGGGTTCCCGTACGAGCAGTACTTC. It translates to CASSLIGFPYEQYF. Using reference TRBV7-2 and TRBJ2-7 for the parts outside the CDR3, the full variable domain is GAGVSQSPSNKVTEKGKDVELRCDPISGHTALYWYRQSLGQGLEFLIYFQGNSAPDKSGLPSDRFSAERTGGSVSTLTIQRTQQEDSAVYLCASSLIGFPYEQYFGPGTRLTVT.

CDR3 in DNA: TGTGCCAGCAGCCCTTGGGACTCCTCCTACGAGCAGTACTTC. Protein: CASSPWDSSYEQYF. The chain uses TRBV7-9 and TRBJ2-7, with D perhaps matching TRBD2 (6 bases). The CDR3 runs 14 residues. V shed 5 bases and J shed 0 bases, with 11 bases lying between them. In germline, CDR1 is SEHNR, CDR2 FQNEAQ (reference sequence).

This clone was picked up a small number of times. V usage is TRBV9 and J usage is TRBJ1-6; weak D call: TRBD1 (6 bases). V lost 3 bases to trimming and J lost 7 bases, with 17 bases between them. CDR1 SGDLS and CDR2 YYNGEE come from the germline V gene. The length of the CDR3 is 16 residues. The CDR3 DNA reads TGTGCCAGCAGCGAGGAGGGGGGACCTCAAAATTCACCCCTCCACTTT. The encoded protein is CASSEEGGPQNSPLHF.

V gene TRBV6-6 combines with J gene TRBJ1-1; 7 positions match TRBD1. The germline V gene encodes CDR1 MNHNY and CDR2 SVGAGI (reference sequence). This CDR3 has 14 amino acids. After removal of 7 bases from V and 1 base from J, the junction contained 6 bases not matched to a gene. CDR3 nucleotide sequence: TGTGCCAGCACCAGACAGGGTAAGAACACTGAAGCTTTCTTT. Protein: CASTRQGKNTEAFF.

The J gene is TRBJ2-1, the V gene TRBV27; D is undetermined. From germline, CDR1 is MNHEY and CDR2 SMNVEV (reference sequence). CDR3 size: 16 residues. V was cut by 7 bases and J by 0 bases, with 16 bases left in between. CDR3 bases: TGTGCCAGCAATACTCTGGCTTACAGCTCCTACAATGAGCAGTTCTTC. This codes for CASNTLAYSSYNEQFF.

This clone has only a few counts. The gene calls are TRBV6-6 and TRBJ1-2, with a possible D match to TRBD1 (5 bases). Trimming stripped 10 bases from V and 4 bases from J, with 13 bases between. Germline values: CDR1 MNHNY, CDR2 SVGAGI (reference sequence). This CDR3 has 12 residues. The CDR3 protein is CAIGSGTYGYTF. In DNA, the CDR3 is TGTGCCATCGGATCCGGGACCTATGGCTACACCTTC.

The chain employs TRBV2 and TRBJ1-4; possible D gene TRBD1, 6 bases. The germline V and J ends were trimmed by 1 base and 7 bases, with 13 bases remaining between them. CDR3 length: 15 residues. CDR1 is SNHLY and CDR2 is FYNNEI in the germline V gene. The CDR3 DNA is TGTGCCAGCAGTGAAGGTCTCACAGGGTCTGAAAAACTGTTTTTT. Translating it yields CASSEGLTGSEKLFF. The full variable domain, completed using reference TRBV2 and TRBJ1-4, is EPEVTQTPSHQVTQMGQEVILRCVPISNHLYFYWYRQILGQKVEFLVSFYNNEISEKSEIFDDQFSVERPDGSNFTLKIRSTKLEDSAMYFCASSEGLTGSEKLFFGSGTQLSVL.

The rearrangement uses TRBV5-6 and TRBJ1-6, with D possibly TRBD1 on 6 matching bases. V dropped 0 bases and J dropped 5 bases, with 6 bases sitting between them. The CDR3 has 14 amino acids. Germline V gene sequence: CDR1 SGHDT, CDR2 YYEEEE. CDR3 amino acids: CASSLDRDNSPLHF. The CDR3 DNA is TGTGCCAGCAGCTTGGACAGGGATAATTCACCCCTCCACTTT.

J is TRBJ2-7 and V is TRBV11-3; D is unresolved. CDR3 length: 15 residues. Germline-derived CDR1 and CDR2 are SGHNT and YENEEA. Between the trimmed V and J ends, which lost 5 bases and 5 bases, there was a span of 19 bases. The CDR3 DNA is TGTGCCAGCAGCCACGGACCCGCGATATTTGACGAGCAGTACTTC. Amino acids: CASSHGPAIFDEQYF.